These 17 T cell receptor beta chains were sequenced from one sample in a study of OX40 agonist ivuxolimab in advanced cancers. Assay: immunoSEQ multiplex PCR; the TCRdb copy retains only in-frame clones and omits some. The sample lists about 49,000 clones; about 75% were seen once. Sample: CD4+ or CD8+ T cells sorted from blood, taken in a trial of the OX40 agonist ivuxolimab. The receptors stem from an adult with an advanced solid tumor such as melanoma, head and neck, liver or kidney cancer.

The J gene is TRBJ2-7, the V gene TRBV2; 10 bases align to TRBD2. The germline V gene encodes CDR1 SNHLY and CDR2 FYNNEI. This CDR3 contains 15 residues. Unmatched junction bases numbered 8, after V lost 7 bases and J lost 2 bases. CDR3 coding DNA: TGTGCCAGCAAGGGAGGGACTAGCGAGACCTACGAGCAGTACTTC. Its translation: CASKGGTSETYEQYF.

The chain is built from TRBV5-1 and TRBJ1-3, with D hard to call. Germline values: CDR1 SGHRS, CDR2 YFSETQ. The CDR3 contains 16 residues. V was cut by 1 base and J by 0 bases, with 11 bases left in between. The CDR3 spells CASSLNGVISGNTIYF. The CDR3 DNA sequence: TGCGCCAGCAGCTTGAACGGTGTGATCTCTGGAAACACCATATATTTT.

This chain connects TRBV4-1 to TRBJ1-1; 9 nucleotides align to TRBD1. This CDR3 spans 13 amino acids. The V gene's germline CDR1 is MGHRA and CDR2 YSYEKL. Germline trimming cut 8 bases from V and 0 bases from J; bases unmatched to any gene: 1. The DNA of the CDR3 is TGCGCCAGCGGGACAGGGCTGAACACTGAAGCTTTCTTT. As protein: CASGTGLNTEAFF.

Note on this clone: Other DNA variants within this sample encode the same CDR3. CDR3 loop: CASSQEGGGGYGYTF. The CDR3 coding sequence is TGCGCCAGCAGCCAAGAGGGGGGGGGAGGGTATGGCTACACCTTC. The rearrangement links TRBV4-3 to TRBJ1-2, with D maybe TRBD1 (5 bases). This CDR3 has 15 residues. From germline, CDR1 is LGHNA and CDR2 YSLEER. With 0 bases removed from V and 5 bases from J, the gap between germline ends came to 13 bases.

The chain carries TRBV19 and TRBJ2-1; possibly TRBD2 for D (5 bases). Germline V CDR1 and CDR2: LNHDA, SQIVND (reference sequence). The ends were cut back, 5 bases at V and 7 bases at J, with 12 bases in the middle. CDR3 length: 13 amino acids. This CDR3 is CASSSSSSNEQFF. The DNA for the CDR3 is TGTGCCAGTAGTTCGTCTAGCAGTAATGAGCAGTTCTTC.

J is TRBJ1-6 and V is TRBV6-1; D remains unclear. Per germline, CDR1 MNHNS and CDR2 SASEGT. The length of the CDR3 is 12 residues. Trimming took 4 bases from V and 8 from J, leaving 6 bases between them. CDR3 loop: CASSGEYSPLHF. CDR3 in DNA: TGTGCCAGCAGTGGAGAGTATTCACCCCTCCACTTT.

This chain uses TRBV4-1 with TRBJ2-7, with 9 bases matching TRBD1. Germline CDR1 is MGHRA and CDR2 is YSYEKL. CDR3 length: 19 amino acids. V shed 4 bases and J 3 bases; nucleotides not matched to a gene: 19. In DNA form, the CDR3 reads TGCGCCAGCAGCCCAAGCCCGGACAGGGGAGAAGAAAAAATCTACGAGCAGTACTTC. Its protein is CASSPSPDRGEEKIYEQYF.

The rearrangement links TRBV2 to TRBJ2-1, with D hard to call. CDR3 size: 13 residues. The V end lost 0 bases, the J end lost 9 bases, and 9 bases lay between the germline ends. CDR1 is SNHLY, CDR2 FYNNEI, per germline. The CDR3 protein is CASSEASVTEQFF. Written as DNA, the CDR3 is TGTGCCAGCAGTGAAGCGTCGGTAACTGAGCAGTTCTTC.

This chain links TRBV29-1 with TRBJ1-1; the match to TRBD1 covers 10 bases. CDR1 is SQVTM and CDR2 is ANQGSEA in the germline V gene. This CDR3 spans 12 amino acids. J was trimmed by 5 bases and V by 6 bases; bases with no gene match: 3. CDR3 protein: CSVDRGTTEAFF. The CDR3 nucleotides are TGCAGCGTGGACAGGGGGACGACTGAAGCTTTCTTT.

V is TRBV5-1 and J is TRBJ2-1; 7 bases agree with TRBD2. Losses at the gene ends were 0 bases for V and 6 bases for J; bases not matched to a gene: 9. Per germline, CDR1 SGHRS and CDR2 YFSETQ. CDR3 length: 16 residues. DNA for the CDR3: TGCGCCAGCAGCTTGGTGCTTGGCGGGAGTCCCAATGAGCAGTTCTTC. Amino acids: CASSLVLGGSPNEQFF. The whole variable domain, remainder taken from reference TRBV5-1 and TRBJ2-1, is KAGVTQTPRYLIKTRGQQVTLSCSPISGHRSVSWYQQTPGQGLQFLFEYFSETQRNKGNFPGRFSGRQFSNSRSEMNVSTLELGDSALYLCASSLVLGGSPNEQFFGPGTRLTVL.

The V gene is TRBV5-1, the J gene TRBJ1-3; perhaps TRBD1 as D (6 bases). Germline values: CDR1 SGHRS, CDR2 YFSETQ. Trimming left V 7 bases short and J 0 bases short, with 11 bases between. The CDR3 extends over 14 amino acids. CDR3 in amino acids: CASQDSSSGNTIYF. In nucleotides, the CDR3 is TGCGCCAGCCAGGACAGCAGCTCTGGAAACACCATATATTTT.

The J gene is TRBJ1-6, the V gene TRBV10-3; tentatively, D is TRBD1 (5 bases). The CDR3 length is 14 residues. Germline-derived CDR1 and CDR2 are ENHRY and SYGVKD. V dropped 0 bases and J dropped 6 bases, with 6 bases sitting between them. As DNA, the CDR3 is TGTGCCATCAGTGAGTCGGGGGGTAATTCACCCCTCCACTTT. Translated, it gives CAISESGGNSPLHF.

The J gene is TRBJ1-5, the V gene TRBV18; 8 positions agree with TRBD1. Germline V CDR1 and CDR2: KGHSH, LQKENI. Trimming took 4 bases from V and 2 from J; bases not matched to a gene: 4. This CDR3 comprises 15 residues. CDR3: CASSLTGAGNQPQHF. In DNA form, the CDR3 reads TGTGCCAGCTCACTGACAGGGGCCGGCAATCAGCCCCAGCATTTT.

The CDR3 DNA is TGTGCCAGCAGTGAGAGGGTGTGGGCTTTCTTT. This sequence encodes CASSERVWAFF. V and J are TRBV6-1 and TRBJ1-1; unclear D gene. There are 11 residues in the CDR3. Trimming left V 3 bases short and J 11 bases short, with 10 bases between. Germline V CDR1 and CDR2: MNHNS, SASEGT.

V and J are TRBV7-9 and TRBJ2-5; tentatively, D is TRBD2 (5 bases). With 4 bases removed from V and 4 bases from J, the gap between germline ends came to 13 bases. From germline, CDR1 is SEHNR and CDR2 FQNEAQ (reference sequence). CDR3 length equals 14 residues. DNA for the CDR3: TGTGCCAGCAGCTCCCCGGGAAGCGGAGAGACCCAGTACTTC. Protein sequence: CASSSPGSGETQYF. The whole variable domain, filled in from reference TRBV7-9 and TRBJ2-5, reads DTGVSQNPRHKITKRGQNVTFRCDPISEHNRLYWYRQTLGQGPEFLTYFQNEAQLEKSRLLSDRFSAERPKGSFSTLEIQRTEQGDSAMYLCASSSPGSGETQYFGPGTRLLVL.

The chain links TRBV9 to TRBJ2-7; possibly TRBD1 for D (5 bases). V was clipped by 3 bases and J by 0 bases, with 13 bases between them. The CDR3 consists of 15 residues. Germline lookup yields CDR1 SGDLS and CDR2 YYNGEE. The CDR3 loop reads CASSATFGASYEQYF. CDR3 DNA: TGTGCCAGCAGCGCCACTTTTGGGGCCTCCTACGAGCAGTACTTC.

V usage is TRBV18 and J usage is TRBJ2-5, with D possibly being TRBD1 (5 bases). V lost 5 bases and J 3 bases, leaving 7 bases between the germline ends. The germline V gene encodes CDR1 KGHSH and CDR2 LQKENI. This CDR3 comprises 12 residues. CDR3 residues: CASSRGEETQYF. The CDR3 DNA reads TGTGCCAGCTCAAGGGGTGAAGAGACCCAGTACTTC.